This T cell receptor (beta chain) originates from a study of T cell responses to AZD1222 COVID-19 vaccine. Study-wide findings and caveats: Two AZD1222 administrations were followed by greater Spike-specific TCR breadth and depth. Among vaccine-associated CD4 TCRs, coverage spanned spike, with dominance at 160-218 and 743-854. There were mostly white British donors and more females than males, and clonal diversity was possibly underestimated.

As concerns this clone: Its antigen is unknown.

Clones were sequenced by immunoSEQ multiplex PCR, and TCRdb holds only the in-frame ones, with some missing. There are 90,000 to 120,000 clones in the sample; around 93% occur only once, and approximately 8.9% lies in the top ten. This CDR3 has 14 amino acids. Germline V gives CDR1 SGHRS, CDR2 YFSETQ. V shed 6 bases, J shed 0 bases, and the junction held 3 bases outside the gene matches. The source material was peripheral blood, sampled 28 days after the second AZD1222 dose. This chain uses TRBV5-1 with TRBJ2-1, with TRBD2 matching 7 bases. This TCR was recovered from an adult who received the AZD1222 COVID-19 vaccine. The CDR3 DNA sequence: TGCGCCAGCAAAGGGGACTACTCCTACAATGAGCAGTTCTTC. The encoded protein is CASKGDYSYNEQFF.